This paragraph covers one TCR beta chain sequence. The sample originates from a study of identical twins. TCRdb re-called the 5' RACE reads with MiXCR, one entry per CDR3 protein. The table has approximately 600,000 distinct CDR3 sequences, 9.5% to 10% seen once. The V gene lost 2 bases and the J gene lost 4 bases, with 13 bases spanning the gap. CDR3 length: 14 amino acids. The germline V gene has CDR1 GTSNPN and CDR2 SVGIG (reference sequence). The sample was also linked to a second study, of yellow fever vaccine responses in identical twins.

The V call is TRBV30, the J call TRBJ2-3, with unresolved D. The sequence derives from a woman younger than 30 in good health. What was sequenced was PBMCs. The CDR3 reads CAWSIRSWSDTQYF. CDR3 bases: TGTGCCTGGAGTATCCGGTCTTGGTCAGATACGCAGTATTTT. Combining the CDR3 with reference TRBV30 and TRBJ2-3 gives the whole variable domain SQTIHQWPATLVQPVGSPLSLECTVEGTSNPNLYWYRQAAGRGLQLLFYSVGIGQISSEVPQNLSASRPQDRQFILSSKKLLLSDSGFYLCAWSIRSWSDTQYFGPGTRLTVL.